In its sample, the clone carrying this T cell receptor beta chain was seen a few times. Its antigen is undetermined. The same CDR3 arises from other DNA sequences in this sample as well. The data belong to a study of cytomegalovirus exposure and HLA in healthy donors. Study-level findings and limits: Highly shared variants forming one cluster were likely a sequencing artifact.

PCR was performed using 60 Vbeta and 13 Jbeta primers. The assay was immunoSEQ multiplex PCR, and TCRdb's table has in-frame clones only and misses some. Among roughly 97,000 clones listed, about three quarters were seen once. The receptor comes from a young woman in good health and CMV-seropositive. Sequencing was done on a sample of PBMCs.

The CDR3 loop is CASSLIATNEKLFF. The CDR3 DNA sequence: TGTGCCAGCAGCTTAATAGCAACTAATGAAAAACTGTTTTTT. The rearrangement joins TRBV5-6 to TRBJ1-4; D is unclear. V shed 2 bases and J shed 0 bases, with 5 bases lying between them. Germline V gene sequence: CDR1 SGHDT, CDR2 YYEEEE. The CDR3 consists of 14 residues. Based on the CDR3 plus reference TRBV5-6 and TRBJ1-4, the full variable domain is DAGVTQSPTHLIKTRGQQVTLRCSPKSGHDTVSWYQQALGQGPQFIFQYYEEEERQRGNFPDRFSGHQFPNYSSELNVNALLLGDSALYLCASSLIATNEKLFFGSGTQLSVL.